The clone carrying this T cell receptor (beta chain) was detected a few times. No antigen is known for it. These data belong to a study of blood T cells in healthy people across ages. The CDR3 loop spans 16 amino acids. V was pared by 6 bases and J by 3 bases, with 14 bases of the junction left unmatched. Germline CDR1 is SEHNR and CDR2 is FQNEAQ (reference sequence). A second PCR of about 7 to 12 cycles used a sample-barcoded 5' primer and a J-beta primer mix. TCRdb reanalysed the 5' RACE reads using MiXCR and keeps one entry per CDR3 protein. The repertoire holds approximately 800,000 distinct CDR3 sequences, roughly 25% seen once, with under 4.5% in the top ten. Findings and caveats of the study: Unsorted PBMCs ruled out conclusive naive versus antigen-experienced comparison.

This sample was shared with a second study, whose subject was T cells of mothers and their children. That source reports: Per child, 2.5 million to 3.5 million TCR beta CDR3 reads were obtained, against over 9 million per mother.

The V gene is TRBV7-9, the J gene TRBJ2-7, with 7 bases identical to TRBD2. Material: blood. The origin of this receptor is a boy between 10 and 17 years old in good health. CDR3 nucleotides: TGTGCCAGCAGTCCACAAGGGGCAGCGGGGCTCTACGAGCAGTACTTC. Protein sequence: CASSPQGAAGLYEQYF.